Sequencing of this TCR beta chain was carried out in a study of CD8+CD57+ T cells in acquired aplastic anemia. The sequenced patients had an expansion of CD8+CD57+ cells seen by flow cytometry. This clonotype was observed a few times. Genomic DNA acted as the template from which TCR beta VDJ combination and CDR3 sequence profiling were carried out. TCRdb reprocessed the reads with MiXCR, giving one entry per CDR3 protein. The sample gives around 500,000 distinct CDR3 sequences, around 30% of which show up once; less than 0.85% is in the top ten. Trimming removed 1 base at V and 4 bases at J, with 8 bases between. Germline V gene data show CDR1 as SGHTA and CDR2 as FQGNSA. CDR3 size: 15 residues.

The sequenced sample was sorted CD4+, CD8+, or CD8+CD57+ T cells (not recorded which) from PBMCs. The receptor was derived from a human donor with aplastic anemia. This chain uses TRBV7-2 with TRBJ2-6; TRBD2 might be the D (5 bases). The CDR3 DNA is TGTGCCAGCAGCTTAGGGAGGTACGGGGCCAACGTCCTGACTTTC. Residues: CASSLGRYGANVLTF.